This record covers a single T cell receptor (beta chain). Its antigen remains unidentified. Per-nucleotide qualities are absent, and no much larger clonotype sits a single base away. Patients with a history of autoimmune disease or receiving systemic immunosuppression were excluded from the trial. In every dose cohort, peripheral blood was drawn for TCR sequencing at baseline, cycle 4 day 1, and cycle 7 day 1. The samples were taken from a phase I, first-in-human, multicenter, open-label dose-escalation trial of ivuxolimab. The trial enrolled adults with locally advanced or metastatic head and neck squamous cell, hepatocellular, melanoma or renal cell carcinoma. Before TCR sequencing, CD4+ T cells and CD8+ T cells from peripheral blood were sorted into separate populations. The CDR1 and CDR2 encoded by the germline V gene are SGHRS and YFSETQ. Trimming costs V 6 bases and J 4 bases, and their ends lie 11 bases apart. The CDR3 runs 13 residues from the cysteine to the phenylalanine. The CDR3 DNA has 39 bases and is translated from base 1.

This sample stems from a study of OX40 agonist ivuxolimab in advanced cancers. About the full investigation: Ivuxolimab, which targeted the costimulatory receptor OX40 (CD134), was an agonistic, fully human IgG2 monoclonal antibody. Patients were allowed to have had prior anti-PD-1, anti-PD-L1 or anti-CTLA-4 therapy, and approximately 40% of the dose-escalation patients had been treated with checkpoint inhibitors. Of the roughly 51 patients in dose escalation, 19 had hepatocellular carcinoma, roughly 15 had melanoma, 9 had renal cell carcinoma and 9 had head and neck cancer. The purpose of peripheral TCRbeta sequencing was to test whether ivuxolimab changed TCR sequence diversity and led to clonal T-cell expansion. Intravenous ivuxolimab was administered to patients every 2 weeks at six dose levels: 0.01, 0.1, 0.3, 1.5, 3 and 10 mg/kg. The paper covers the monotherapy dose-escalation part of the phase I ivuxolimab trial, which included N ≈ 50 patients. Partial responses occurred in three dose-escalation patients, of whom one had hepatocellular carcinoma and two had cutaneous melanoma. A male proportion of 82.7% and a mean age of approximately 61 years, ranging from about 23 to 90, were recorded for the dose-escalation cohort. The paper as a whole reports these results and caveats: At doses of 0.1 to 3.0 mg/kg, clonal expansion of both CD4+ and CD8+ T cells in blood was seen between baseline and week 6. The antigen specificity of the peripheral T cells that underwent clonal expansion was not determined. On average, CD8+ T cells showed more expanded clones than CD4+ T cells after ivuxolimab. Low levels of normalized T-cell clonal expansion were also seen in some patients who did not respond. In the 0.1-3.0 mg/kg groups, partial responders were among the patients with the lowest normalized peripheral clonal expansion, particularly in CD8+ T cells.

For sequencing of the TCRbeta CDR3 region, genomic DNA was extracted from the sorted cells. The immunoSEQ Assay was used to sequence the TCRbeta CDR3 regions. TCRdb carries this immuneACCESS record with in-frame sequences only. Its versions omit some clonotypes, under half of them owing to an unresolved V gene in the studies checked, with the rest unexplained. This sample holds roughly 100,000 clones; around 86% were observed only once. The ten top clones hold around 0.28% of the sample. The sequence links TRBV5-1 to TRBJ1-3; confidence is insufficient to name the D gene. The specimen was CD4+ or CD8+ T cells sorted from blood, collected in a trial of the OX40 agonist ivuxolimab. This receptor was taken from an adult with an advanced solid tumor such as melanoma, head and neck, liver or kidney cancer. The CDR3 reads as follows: CASKEIGGNTIYF. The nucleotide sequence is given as TGCGCCAGCAAAGAAATAGGAGGAAACACCATATATTTT.